This T cell receptor beta chain was retrieved from a study of T cells after posttransplantation cyclophosphamide. General observations from the study: Recipient CMV seropositivity and CMV reactivation strongly tracked TRB clonality. TRB overlap between skin or GI tissue T cells and blood was limited.

Busulfan-fludarabine conditioning, marrow transplant, and cyclophosphamide on days +3 and +4 were administered. The CDR3 totals 15 residues. The junction had 3 bases not matched to a gene; V was cut back by 1 base and J by 1 base. Per germline, CDR1 SEHNR and CDR2 FQNEAQ (reference sequence). Measured with immunoSEQ multiplex PCR; TCRdb has only the in-frame clones, and not every one. The table lists about 43,000 clones, 90% of them singletons, with about 2.5% in the top ten. Turning to this clone: Its antigen is not known.

V gene TRBV7-9 combines with J gene TRBJ1-1, with 7 positions matching TRBD1. The receptor comes from a male patient over 55 who received an allogeneic stem cell transplant from a related donor and was CMV-positive. Some of these T cells may belong to the graft donor. Sequencing was performed on PBMCs, taken around 67 days after allogeneic stem cell transplant with posttransplant cyclophosphamide. Here the CDR3 DNA reads TGTGCCAGCAGCTTAGTCGGGACAGCGAACACTGAAGCTTTCTTT. It codes for CASSLVGTANTEAFF.